This T cell receptor beta chain is from a study of blood T cell repertoires in COVID-19. Sequencing used immunoSEQ multiplex PCR; TCRdb keeps in-frame clones, though not all of them. The profile covers about 200,000 clones, with about nine tenths appearing a single time and around 2.4% taken by the ten largest. Germline V gene data show CDR1 as SGHRS and CDR2 as YFSETQ. V shed 3 bases, J shed 7 bases, and the junction held 7 bases outside the gene matches. The CDR3 runs 16 residues. Donors of Cohort 3 who recovered were those that had two negative PCRs, clearance, or symptom resolution. What was sequenced was PBMCs or T cells enriched from blood (not recorded which). This clonotype was sampled from a woman in her thirties who had recovered from COVID-19. This chain connects TRBV5-1 to TRBJ2-1; 13 bases are shared with TRBD2. The CDR3 region has the DNA TGCGCCAGCAGCTCCTTGACTAGCGGGAGGAGGAATGAGCAGTTCTTC. It codes for CASSSLTSGRRNEQFF.